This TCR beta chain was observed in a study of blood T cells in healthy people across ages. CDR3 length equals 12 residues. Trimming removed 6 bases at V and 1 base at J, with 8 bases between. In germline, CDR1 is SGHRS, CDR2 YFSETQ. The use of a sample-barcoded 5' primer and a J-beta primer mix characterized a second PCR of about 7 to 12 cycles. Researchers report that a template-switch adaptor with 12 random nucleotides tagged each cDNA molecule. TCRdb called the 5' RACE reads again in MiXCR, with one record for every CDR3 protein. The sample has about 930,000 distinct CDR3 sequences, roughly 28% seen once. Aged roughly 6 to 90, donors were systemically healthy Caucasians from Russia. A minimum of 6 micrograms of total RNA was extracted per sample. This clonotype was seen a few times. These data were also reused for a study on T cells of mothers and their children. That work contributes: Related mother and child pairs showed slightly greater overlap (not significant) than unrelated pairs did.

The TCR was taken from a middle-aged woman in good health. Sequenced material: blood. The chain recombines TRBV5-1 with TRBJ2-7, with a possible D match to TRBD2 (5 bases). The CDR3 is CASTAASYEQYF. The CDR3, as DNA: TGCGCCAGCACAGCGGCATCCTACGAGCAGTACTTC.